The rows below give T cell receptor beta chains drawn from one sample of a study of shared clonotypes between healthy human individuals. The repertoire was sequenced with immunoSEQ multiplex PCR; TCRdb's copy has only in-frame clones and lacks some. The sample lists 450,000 to 500,000 clones, over 75% seen once, with approximately 11% in the top ten. Specimen: PBMCs. These receptors were obtained from a woman in her forties in good health. Some clones in this sample may be carry-over from other donors' samples. CDR3s include the opening cysteine and the closing phenylalanine or tryptophan. The order of the fields is D gene, clone size, V gene, J gene, CDR3 DNA, CDR3 protein. A D gene is named only where the DNA matches it firmly. Clone size appears in some rows only: once, few, many, or a class for an expanded clone.

>TRBD2|once|TRBV6-1|TRBJ2-3
TGTGCCAGCAGTGAAGGACTAGCGAGCGGCACAGATACGCAGTATTTT
CASSEGLASGTDTQYF
>.|.|TRBV5-1|TRBJ1-1
TGCGCCAGCAGCTTGGCCGCGATGATCGCGAACACTGAAGCTTTCTTT
CASSLAAMIANTEAFF
>.|.|TRBV9|TRBJ2-1
TGTGCCAGCAGCGTAGGCAGGTCGTACAATGAGCAGTTCTTC
CASSVGRSYNEQFF
>.|.|TRBV7-9|TRBJ2-7
TGTGCCAGCCTCCCTCCGGGAGACTACGAGCAGTACTTC
CASLPPGDYEQYF
>.|.|TRBV2|TRBJ2-7
TGTGCCAGCAGTGAAGCCCGCAGGGTCGAGCAGTACTTC
CASSEARRVEQYF
>TRBD1|.|TRBV5-4|TRBJ2-1
TGTGCCAGCAGCTTGCCCCCGACAGGGAATGAGCAGTTCTTC
CASSLPPTGNEQFF
>.|.|TRBV4-2|TRBJ1-4
TGTGCCAGCAGCCAAGTTTTCAGGGTTGAAAAACTGTTTTTT
CASSQVFRVEKLFF
>TRBD2|.|TRBV7-2|TRBJ2-5
TGTGCCAGCAGCTTAAGAGGACTAGGAGTGACCCAGTACTTC
CASSLRGLGVTQYF
>.|few|TRBV19|TRBJ2-7
TGTGCCAGTAGTAGAGCTGGGCCCTACGAGCAGTACTTC
CASSRAGPYEQYF
>TRBD2|few|TRBV29-1|TRBJ2-5
TGCAGCACCGTCCGGGACTATGGGGAGACCCAGTACTTC
CSTVRDYGETQYF
>.|.|TRBV19|TRBJ1-2
TGTGCCAGTATCCCCCAATTTAACTATGGCTACACCTTC
CASIPQFNYGYTF
>TRBD1|many|TRBV11-2|TRBJ2-1
TGTGCCAGCAGCATCACAGGGGGCGGTGAGCAGTTCTTC
CASSITGGGEQFF
>.|.|TRBV6-6|TRBJ1-5
TGTGCCAGCACCCACCCTAATCAGCCCCAGCATTTT
CASTHPNQPQHF
>.|.|TRBV5-8|TRBJ2-7
TGTGCCAGCAGCTTGGTGCGGGGAGGCCTCGCCGAGCAGTACTTC
CASSLVRGGLAEQYF
>.|few|TRBV30|TRBJ2-3
TGTGCCTGGAGTGTAGGGGTAAACGGGCACACAGATACGCAGTATTTT
CAWSVGVNGHTDTQYF
>.|.|TRBV9|TRBJ2-5
TGTGCCAGCAGCGTAAATTGGGCGGTGGGAGAGACCCAGTACTTC
CASSVNWAVGETQYF
>TRBD1|.|TRBV19|TRBJ1-1
TGTGCCAGTAGTCTCACTGGGACAGAGAACACTGAAGCTTTCTTT
CASSLTGTENTEAFF
>.|once|TRBV5-4|TRBJ1-2
TGTGCCAGCGCGGGGACCTATGGCTACACCTTC
CASAGTYGYTF
>TRBD1|once|TRBV2|TRBJ1-4
TGTGCCAGGCAGGGGGCGGCTAATGAAAAACTGTTTTTT
CARQGAANEKLFF